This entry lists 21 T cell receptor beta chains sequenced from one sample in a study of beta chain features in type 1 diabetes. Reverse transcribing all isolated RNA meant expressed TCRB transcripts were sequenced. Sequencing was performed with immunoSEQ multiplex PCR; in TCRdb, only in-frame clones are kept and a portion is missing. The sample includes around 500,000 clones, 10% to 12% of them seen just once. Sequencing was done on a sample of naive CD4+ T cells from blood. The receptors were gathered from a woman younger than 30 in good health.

The CDR3 DNA sequence: TGTGCCAGCAGTTACCTCGGAGGTGGTGAGCAGTACGTC. Translated: CASSYLGGGEQYV. V gene TRBV6-6 combines with J gene TRBJ2-7, with D tentatively TRBD2 (5 bases). The CDR3 runs to 13 residues. The V and J ends lost 2 bases and 7 bases respectively, with 12 bases between them. CDR1 is MNHNY and CDR2 is SVGAGI in the germline V gene (reference sequence).

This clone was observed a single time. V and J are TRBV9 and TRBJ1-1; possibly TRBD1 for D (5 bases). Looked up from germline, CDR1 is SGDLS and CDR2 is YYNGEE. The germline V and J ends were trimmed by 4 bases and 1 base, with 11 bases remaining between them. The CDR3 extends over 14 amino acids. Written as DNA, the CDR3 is TGTGCCAGCAGCCTCGGACACACGAACACTGAAGCTTTCTTT. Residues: CASSLGHTNTEAFF.

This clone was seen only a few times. Written as DNA, the CDR3 is TGCAGCGGTAGAGGAGGCCTTTCAAATAACTATGGCTACACCTTC. Its translation: CSGRGGLSNNYGYTF. J is TRBJ1-2 and V is TRBV29-1; no definite D call. CDR3 length equals 15 residues. The germline V gene has CDR1 SQVTM and CDR2 ANQGSEA. V shed 7 bases and J shed 1 base, with 19 bases lying between them.

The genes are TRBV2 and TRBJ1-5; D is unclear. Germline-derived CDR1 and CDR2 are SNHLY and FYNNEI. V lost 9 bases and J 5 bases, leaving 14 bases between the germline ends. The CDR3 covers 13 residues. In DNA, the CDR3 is TGTGCCAGGGCGGGAGGACGGGATCAGCCCCAGCATTTT. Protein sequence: CARAGGRDQPQHF. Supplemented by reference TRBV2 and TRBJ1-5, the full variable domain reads EPEVTQTPSHQVTQMGQEVILRCVPISNHLYFYWYRQILGQKVEFLVSFYNNEISEKSEIFDDQFSVERPDGSNFTLKIRSTKLEDSAMYFCARAGGRDQPQHFGDGTRLSIL.

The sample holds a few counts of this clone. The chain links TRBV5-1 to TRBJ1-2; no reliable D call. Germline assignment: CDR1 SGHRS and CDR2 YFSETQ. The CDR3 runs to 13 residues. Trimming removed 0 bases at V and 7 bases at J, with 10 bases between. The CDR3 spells CASSLDRFSGYTF. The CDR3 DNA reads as TGCGCCAGCAGCTTGGATCGGTTTTCTGGCTACACCTTC.

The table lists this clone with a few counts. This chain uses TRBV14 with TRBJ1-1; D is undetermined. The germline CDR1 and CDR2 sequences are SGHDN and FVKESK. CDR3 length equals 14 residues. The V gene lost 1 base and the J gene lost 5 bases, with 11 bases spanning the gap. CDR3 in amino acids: CASSQVSIRTEAFF. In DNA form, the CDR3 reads TGTGCCAGCAGCCAAGTCTCAATCAGGACTGAAGCTTTCTTT.

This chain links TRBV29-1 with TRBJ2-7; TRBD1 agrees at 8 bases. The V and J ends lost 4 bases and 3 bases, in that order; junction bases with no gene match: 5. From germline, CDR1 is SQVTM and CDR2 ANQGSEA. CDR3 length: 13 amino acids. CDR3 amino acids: CSVAPGTGYEQYV. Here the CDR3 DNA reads TGCAGCGTTGCCCCCGGGACAGGCTACGAGCAGTACGTC.

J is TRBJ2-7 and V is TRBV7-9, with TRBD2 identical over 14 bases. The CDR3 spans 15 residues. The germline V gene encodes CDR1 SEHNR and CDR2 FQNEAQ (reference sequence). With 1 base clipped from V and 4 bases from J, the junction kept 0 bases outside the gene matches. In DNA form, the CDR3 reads TGTGCCAGCAGCTTAGGACTAGCGGGAGGGTACGAGCAGTACTTC. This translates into CASSLGLAGGYEQYF.

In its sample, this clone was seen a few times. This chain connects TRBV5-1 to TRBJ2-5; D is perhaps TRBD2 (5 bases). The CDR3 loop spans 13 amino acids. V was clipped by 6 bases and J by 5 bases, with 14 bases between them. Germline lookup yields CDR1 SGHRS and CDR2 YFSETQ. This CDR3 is CASTSEGRETQYF. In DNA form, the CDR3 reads TGCGCCAGCACCAGCGAGGGCCGGGAGACCCAGTACTTC.

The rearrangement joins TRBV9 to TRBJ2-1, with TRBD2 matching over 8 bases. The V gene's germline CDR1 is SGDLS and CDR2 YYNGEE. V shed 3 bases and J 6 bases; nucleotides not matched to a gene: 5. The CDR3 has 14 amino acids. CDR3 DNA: TGTGCCAGCAGCGCCCGCCTAGCGGGCAATGAGCAGTTCTTC. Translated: CASSARLAGNEQFF.

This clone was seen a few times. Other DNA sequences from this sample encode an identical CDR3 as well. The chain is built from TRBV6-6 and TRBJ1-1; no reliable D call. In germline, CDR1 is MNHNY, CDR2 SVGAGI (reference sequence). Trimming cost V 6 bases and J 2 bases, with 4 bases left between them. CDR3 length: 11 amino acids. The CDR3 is CASRLNTEAFF. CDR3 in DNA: TGTGCCAGCAGGTTAAACACTGAAGCTTTCTTT.

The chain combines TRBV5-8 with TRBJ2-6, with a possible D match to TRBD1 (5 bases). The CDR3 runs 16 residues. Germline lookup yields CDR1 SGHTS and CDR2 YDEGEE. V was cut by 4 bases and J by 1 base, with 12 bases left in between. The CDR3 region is CASSPTVTSGANVLTF. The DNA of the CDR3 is TGTGCCAGCAGCCCGACAGTAACTTCTGGGGCCAACGTCCTGACTTTC. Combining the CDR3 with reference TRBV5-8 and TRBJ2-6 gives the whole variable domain EAGVTQSPTHLIKTRGQQATLRCSPISGHTSVYWYQQALGLGLQFLLWYDEGEERNRGNFPPRFSGRQFPNYSSELNVNALELEDSALYLCASSPTVTSGANVLTFGAGSRLTVL.

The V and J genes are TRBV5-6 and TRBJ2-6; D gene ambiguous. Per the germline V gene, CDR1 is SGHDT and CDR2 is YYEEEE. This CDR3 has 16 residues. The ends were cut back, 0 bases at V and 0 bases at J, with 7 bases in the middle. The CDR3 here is CASSLDRGSGANVLTF. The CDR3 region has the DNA TGTGCCAGCAGCTTGGACAGAGGCTCTGGGGCCAACGTCCTGACTTTC.

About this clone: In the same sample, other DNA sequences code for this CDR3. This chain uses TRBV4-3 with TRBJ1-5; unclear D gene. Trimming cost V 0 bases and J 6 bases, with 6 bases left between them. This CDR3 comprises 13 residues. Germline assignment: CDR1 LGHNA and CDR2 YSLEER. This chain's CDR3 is CASSQDLGQPQHF. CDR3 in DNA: TGCGCCAGCAGCCAAGATTTGGGTCAGCCCCAGCATTTT.

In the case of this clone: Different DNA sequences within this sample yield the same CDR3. The CDR3 DNA follows: TGCAGCGTGGGGGGGAGTTATGGCTACACCTTC. Its protein is CSVGGSYGYTF. The chain couples TRBV29-1 to TRBJ1-2; possible D gene TRBD1, 5 bases. CDR3 length: 11 residues. The V end was cut by 6 bases, the J end by 5 bases, with 10 bases between. The germline V gene has CDR1 SQVTM and CDR2 ANQGSEA.

In DNA form, the CDR3 reads TGTGCCAGCAGCTGGACAGGGGCTGGGGCCAACGTCCTGACTTTC. Protein: CASSWTGAGANVLTF. V gene TRBV5-4 combines with J gene TRBJ2-6; 9 bases agree with TRBD1. The V gene end was trimmed by 3 bases and the J gene end by 2 bases; junction bases not matched to a gene: 0. This CDR3 is 15 amino acids long. The V gene's germline CDR1 is SGHNT and CDR2 YYREEE (reference sequence).

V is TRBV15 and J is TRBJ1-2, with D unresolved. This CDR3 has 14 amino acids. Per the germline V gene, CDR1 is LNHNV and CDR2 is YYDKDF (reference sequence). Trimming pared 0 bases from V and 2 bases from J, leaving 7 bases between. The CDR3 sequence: CATSRDRWNYGYTF. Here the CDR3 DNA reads TGTGCCACCAGCAGAGATAGGTGGAACTATGGCTACACCTTC.

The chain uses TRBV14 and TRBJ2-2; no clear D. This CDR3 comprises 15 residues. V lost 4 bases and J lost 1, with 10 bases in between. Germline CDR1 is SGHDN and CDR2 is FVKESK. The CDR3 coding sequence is TGTGCCAGCAGCCCGCAGACACGGAACACCGGGGAGCTGTTTTTT. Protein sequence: CASSPQTRNTGELFF.

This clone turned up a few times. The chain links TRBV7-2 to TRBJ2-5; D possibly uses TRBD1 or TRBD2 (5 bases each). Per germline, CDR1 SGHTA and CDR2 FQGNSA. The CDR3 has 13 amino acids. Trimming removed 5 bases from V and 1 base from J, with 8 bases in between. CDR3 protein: CASSGTVQETQYF. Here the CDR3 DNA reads TGTGCCAGCAGCGGGACGGTCCAAGAGACCCAGTACTTC. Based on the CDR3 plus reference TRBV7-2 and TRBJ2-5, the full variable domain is GAGVSQSPSNKVTEKGKDVELRCDPISGHTALYWYRQSLGQGLEFLIYFQGNSAPDKSGLPSDRFSAERTGGSVSTLTIQRTQQEDSAVYLCASSGTVQETQYFGPGTRLLVL.

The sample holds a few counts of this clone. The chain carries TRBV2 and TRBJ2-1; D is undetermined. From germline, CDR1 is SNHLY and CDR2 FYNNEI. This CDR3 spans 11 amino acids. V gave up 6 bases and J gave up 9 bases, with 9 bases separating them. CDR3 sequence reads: CASSPWREQFF. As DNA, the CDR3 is TGTGCCAGCAGCCCCTGGCGTGAGCAGTTCTTC.

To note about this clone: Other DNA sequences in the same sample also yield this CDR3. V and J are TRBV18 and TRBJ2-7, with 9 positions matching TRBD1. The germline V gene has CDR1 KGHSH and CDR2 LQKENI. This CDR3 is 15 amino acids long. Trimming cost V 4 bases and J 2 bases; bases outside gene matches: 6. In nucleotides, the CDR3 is TGTGCCAGCTCACGACCGGGACAGGGAGCCTACGAGCAGTACTTC. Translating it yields CASSRPGQGAYEQYF.